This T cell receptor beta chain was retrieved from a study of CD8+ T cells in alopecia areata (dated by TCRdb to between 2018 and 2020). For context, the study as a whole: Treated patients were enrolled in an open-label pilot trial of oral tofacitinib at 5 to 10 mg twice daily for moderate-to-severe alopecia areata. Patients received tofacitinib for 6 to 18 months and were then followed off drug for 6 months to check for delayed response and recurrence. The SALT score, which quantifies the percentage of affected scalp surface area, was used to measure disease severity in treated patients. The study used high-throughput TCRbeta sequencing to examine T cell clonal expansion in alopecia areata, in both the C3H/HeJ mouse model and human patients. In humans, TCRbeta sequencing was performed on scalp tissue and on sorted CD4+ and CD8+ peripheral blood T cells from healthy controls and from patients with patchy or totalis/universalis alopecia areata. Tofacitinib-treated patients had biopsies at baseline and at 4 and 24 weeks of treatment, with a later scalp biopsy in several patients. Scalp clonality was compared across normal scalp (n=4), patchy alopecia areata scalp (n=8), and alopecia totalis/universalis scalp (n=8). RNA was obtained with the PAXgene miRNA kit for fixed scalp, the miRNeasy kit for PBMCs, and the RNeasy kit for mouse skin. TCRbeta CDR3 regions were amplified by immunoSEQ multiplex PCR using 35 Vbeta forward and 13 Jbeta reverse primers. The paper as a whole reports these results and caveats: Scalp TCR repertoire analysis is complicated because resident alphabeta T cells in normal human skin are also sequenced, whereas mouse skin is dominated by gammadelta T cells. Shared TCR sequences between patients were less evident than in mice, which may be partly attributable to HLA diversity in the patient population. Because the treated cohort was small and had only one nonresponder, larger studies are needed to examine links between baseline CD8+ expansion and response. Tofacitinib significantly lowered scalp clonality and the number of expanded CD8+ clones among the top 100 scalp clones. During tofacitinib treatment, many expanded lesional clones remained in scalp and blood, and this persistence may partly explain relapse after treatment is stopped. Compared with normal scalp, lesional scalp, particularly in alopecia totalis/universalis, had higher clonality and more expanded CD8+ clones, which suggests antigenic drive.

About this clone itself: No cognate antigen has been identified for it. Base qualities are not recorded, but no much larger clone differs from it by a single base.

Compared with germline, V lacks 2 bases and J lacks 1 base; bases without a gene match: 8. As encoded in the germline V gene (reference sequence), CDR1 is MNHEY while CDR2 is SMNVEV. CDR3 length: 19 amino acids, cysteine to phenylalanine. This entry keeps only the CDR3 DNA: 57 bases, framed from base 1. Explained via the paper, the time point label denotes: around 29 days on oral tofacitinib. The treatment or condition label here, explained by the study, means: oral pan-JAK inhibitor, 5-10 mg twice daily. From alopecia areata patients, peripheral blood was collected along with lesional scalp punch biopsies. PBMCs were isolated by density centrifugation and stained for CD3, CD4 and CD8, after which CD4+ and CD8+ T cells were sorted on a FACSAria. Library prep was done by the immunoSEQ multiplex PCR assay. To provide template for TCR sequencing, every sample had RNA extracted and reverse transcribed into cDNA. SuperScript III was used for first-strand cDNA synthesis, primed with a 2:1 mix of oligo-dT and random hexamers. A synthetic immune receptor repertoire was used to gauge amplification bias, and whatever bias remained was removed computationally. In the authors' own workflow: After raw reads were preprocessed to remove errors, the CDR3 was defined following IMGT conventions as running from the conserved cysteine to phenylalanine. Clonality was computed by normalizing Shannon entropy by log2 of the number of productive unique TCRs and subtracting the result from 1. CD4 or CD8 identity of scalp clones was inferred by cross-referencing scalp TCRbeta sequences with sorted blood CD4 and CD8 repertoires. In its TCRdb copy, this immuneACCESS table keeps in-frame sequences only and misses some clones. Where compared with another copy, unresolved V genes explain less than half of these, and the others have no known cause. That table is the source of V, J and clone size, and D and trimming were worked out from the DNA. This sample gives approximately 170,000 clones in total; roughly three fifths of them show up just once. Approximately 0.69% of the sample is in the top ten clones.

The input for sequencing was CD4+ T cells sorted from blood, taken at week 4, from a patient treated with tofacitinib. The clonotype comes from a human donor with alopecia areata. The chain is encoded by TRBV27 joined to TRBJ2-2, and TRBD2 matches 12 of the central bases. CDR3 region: CASSLLRLAGAKNTGELFF. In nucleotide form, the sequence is TGTGCCAGCAGTTTACTTCGACTAGCGGGGGCTAAGAACACCGGGGAGCTGTTTTTT.